A single sample gave rise to the 25 T cell receptor beta chains below, sequenced in a study of blood T cell repertoires in COVID-19. The method was immunoSEQ multiplex PCR; TCRdb's version includes in-frame clones alone and lacks a portion of them. The data hold 25,000 to 35,000 clones, with over 75% observed a single time. Input material: peripheral blood. The receptors were gathered from a man in his 60s with active COVID-19.

The chain couples TRBV27 to TRBJ1-5; 9 positions match TRBD1. The CDR3 totals 14 residues. Germline assignment: CDR1 MNHEY and CDR2 SMNVEV (reference sequence). Losses at the gene ends were 5 bases for V and 7 bases for J; bases not matched to a gene: 6. The CDR3 region is CASSPGTGKQPQHF. CDR3 bases: TGTGCCAGCAGTCCTGGGACAGGGAAGCAGCCCCAGCATTTT.

V and J are TRBV10-3 and TRBJ1-2; D not certain. V was pared by 3 bases and J by 1 base, with 9 bases between. CDR1 and CDR2 (germline): ENHRY, SYGVKD. CDR3 length: 14 amino acids. CDR3 sequence (DNA): TGTGCCATCAGTGAAACAGCTAATAACTATGGCTACACCTTC. Amino acid sequence: CAISETANNYGYTF.

The V gene is TRBV28, the J gene TRBJ1-4, with a possible D match to TRBD1 (6 bases). The length of the CDR3 is 15 residues. Looked up from germline, CDR1 is MDHEN and CDR2 is SYDVKM. The V gene lost 4 bases and the J gene lost 5 bases, with 14 bases spanning the gap. CDR3 bases: TGTGCCAGCAGTTCCAGACAGGACTTCAATGAAAAACTGTTTTTT. This translates into CASSSRQDFNEKLFF.

The gene calls are TRBV19 and TRBJ2-7; a possible D gene is TRBD1 (6 bases). V lost 7 bases, J lost 5 bases, and 15 bases lay in between. Germline CDR1 reads LNHDA; CDR2 reads SQIVND (reference sequence). The CDR3 contains 13 residues. The CDR3 reads CASKSAGENEQYF. The DNA for the CDR3 is TGTGCCAGTAAGTCCGCAGGGGAAAACGAGCAGTACTTC.

The V and J genes are TRBV6-2 or TRBV6-3 and TRBJ2-4, with 9 bases fitting TRBD2. V shed 4 bases, J shed 3 bases, and the junction held 10 bases outside the gene matches. This CDR3 has 17 amino acids. Per germline, CDR1 MNHEY and CDR2 SVGEGT. The CDR3 reads CASSLIQREVVKNIQYF. CDR3 DNA: TGTGCCAGCAGTTTAATTCAGCGGGAGGTCGTCAAAAACATTCAGTACTTC.

The chain uses TRBV2 and TRBJ1-4, with 11 bases aligning to TRBD1. This CDR3 region has 15 residues. V lost 6 bases to trimming and J lost 4 bases; unmatched junction nucleotides: 4. Germline loops: CDR1 SNHLY, CDR2 FYNNEI. The CDR3 nucleotides are TGTGCCAGCAGCGGGGACAGGGGGGGTAATGAAAAACTGTTTTTT. Amino acid sequence: CASSGDRGGNEKLFF.

The V gene is TRBV9, the J gene TRBJ2-5, with 7 bases aligning to TRBD2. The CDR3 is 16 residues long. The V and J ends lost 3 bases and 1 base, in that order; junction bases with no gene match: 9. The germline V gene encodes CDR1 SGDLS and CDR2 YYNGEE. In nucleotides, the CDR3 is TGTGCCAGCAGCGCAGATCCTTCTAGCGGCCAAGAGACCCAGTACTTC. It translates to CASSADPSSGQETQYF.

The chain couples TRBV14 to TRBJ2-1; no firm D call. V lost 3 bases to trimming and J lost 9 bases, with 9 bases between them. The CDR3 sequence is 12 residues long. Germline V lookup: CDR1 SGHDN, CDR2 FVKESK. The CDR3 is CASSHSVSEQFF. DNA of the CDR3: TGTGCCAGCAGCCACAGCGTCAGTGAGCAGTTCTTC.

This sequence joins TRBV5-1 and TRBJ2-2; weak D call: TRBD1 (5 bases). Trimming removed 2 bases at V and 5 bases at J, with 13 bases between. The CDR3 is 15 amino acids. Germline loops: CDR1 SGHRS, CDR2 YFSETQ. CDR3 in amino acids: CASSLFTGRTGELFF. The CDR3 nucleotides are TGCGCCAGCAGCTTATTTACAGGACGAACCGGGGAGCTGTTTTTT.

This chain connects TRBV28 to TRBJ1-5, with TRBD1 as a possible D gene (6 bases). Germline CDR1 is MDHEN and CDR2 is SYDVKM. CDR3 length: 17 amino acids. Trimming left V 6 bases short and J 2 bases short, with 20 bases between. CDR3 loop: CASRPSTGRNGNQPQHF. The CDR3 nucleotides are TGTGCCAGCAGACCTTCAACAGGGAGAAATGGCAATCAGCCCCAGCATTTT. The whole variable domain, remainder taken from reference TRBV28 and TRBJ1-5, is DVKVTQSSRYLVKRTGEKVFLECVQDMDHENMFWYRQDPGLGLRLIYFSYDVKMKEKGDIPEGYSVSREKKERFSLILESASTNQTSMYLCASRPSTGRNGNQPQHFGDGTRLSIL.

The genes are TRBV15 and TRBJ1-3; 8 nucleotides line up with TRBD1. V shed 0 bases and J 3 bases; nucleotides not matched to a gene: 1. The germline gives CDR1 LNHNV, CDR2 YYDKDF (reference sequence). The CDR3 sequence is 15 residues long. The CDR3 here is CATSRDRGLGNTIYF. CDR3 sequence (DNA): TGTGCCACCAGCAGAGACAGGGGGCTTGGAAACACCATATATTTT.

The chain uses TRBV6-5 and TRBJ2-1, with TRBD2 matching over 9 bases. Trimming at V came to 7 bases and at J to 4 bases, leaving 8 bases not matched to a gene. Germline CDR1 MNHEY, CDR2 SVGAGI. The CDR3 covers 15 residues. As DNA, the CDR3 is TGTGCCAGCACTCAGACTAGCGGAAATTACAATGAGCAGTTCTTC. As protein: CASTQTSGNYNEQFF.

The chain links TRBV7-9 to TRBJ2-1; 9 bases align to TRBD2. With V trimmed by 2 bases and J by 9 bases, 5 bases remained unmatched. The CDR3 consists of 14 residues. Germline V gives CDR1 SEHNR, CDR2 FQNEAQ (reference sequence). The CDR3 bases are TGTGCCAGCAGCTTACTGGGGACTAGCTCTGAGCAGTTCTTC. As protein: CASSLLGTSSEQFF.

J is TRBJ2-6 and V is TRBV4-1; 13 bases line up with TRBD2. Germline CDR1 is MGHRA and CDR2 is YSYEKL. Trimming at V came to 4 bases and at J to 2 bases, leaving 5 bases not matched to a gene. This CDR3 has 18 residues. The CDR3 region has the DNA TGCGCCAGCAGCCCGCGGACTAGCGGGAGCCCTGGGGCCAACGTCCTGACTTTC. It is translated as CASSPRTSGSPGANVLTF.

V usage is TRBV19 and J usage is TRBJ2-7; D is possibly TRBD2 (6 bases). The CDR3 loop spans 14 amino acids. Germline V gene sequence: CDR1 LNHDA, CDR2 SQIVND (reference sequence). V lost 6 bases and J 1 base, leaving 13 bases between the germline ends. Here the CDR3 DNA reads TGTGCCAGTAGCGTACGGGACTGGTCCTACGAGCAGTACTTC. This gives the protein CASSVRDWSYEQYF.

The genes are TRBV15 and TRBJ1-2; D ambiguous. The germline gives CDR1 LNHNV, CDR2 YYDKDF (reference sequence). The CDR3 sequence is 13 residues long. V lost 1 base, J lost 5 bases, and 8 bases lay in between. The CDR3 DNA is TGTGCCACCAGCAGAGGTACAGCTTATGGCTACACCTTC. Translation gives CATSRGTAYGYTF.

The V and J genes are TRBV18 and TRBJ2-3, with TRBD1 matching 9 bases. The CDR3 is made up of 13 amino acids. V dropped 5 bases and J dropped 11; count of bases not matched to a gene: 8. CDR1 is KGHSH and CDR2 is LQKENI in the germline V gene. The DNA for the CDR3 is TGTGCCAGCTCATCCGGGACAGGGTCATGGCAGTATTTT. It yields the protein CASSSGTGSWQYF.

The chain links TRBV10-3 to TRBJ1-1, with D uncertain. CDR1 and CDR2 from the germline V gene are ENHRY and SYGVKD. CDR3 length: 12 amino acids. V was trimmed by 6 bases and J by 1 base, leaving 6 bases between them. Here the CDR3 reads CAISFRNTEAFF. DNA of the CDR3: TGTGCCATCAGCTTTCGGAACACTGAAGCTTTCTTT.

The J gene is TRBJ2-1, the V gene TRBV27, with 13 bases identical to TRBD2. The germline V gene encodes CDR1 MNHEY and CDR2 SMNVEV (reference sequence). V dropped 6 bases and J dropped 0; count of bases not matched to a gene: 5. This CDR3 region has 17 residues. The DNA of the CDR3 is TGTGCCAGCAGGGGGACTAGCGGGACTTTCTCCTACAATGAGCAGTTCTTC. It codes for CASRGTSGTFSYNEQFF.

This clone was seen just once. The rearrangement uses TRBV4-2 and TRBJ1-5; D not certain. Trimming cost V 2 bases and J 5 bases, with 10 bases left between them. The CDR3 is 14 amino acids. CDR1 and CDR2 (germline): LGHNA, YNFKEQ. The CDR3 loop reads CASSQLRGYQPQHF. The CDR3 coding sequence is TGTGCCAGCAGCCAACTCCGGGGTTATCAGCCCCAGCATTTT.

V usage is TRBV19 and J usage is TRBJ1-1; 8 positions agree with TRBD1. This CDR3 contains 13 residues. Germline assignment: CDR1 LNHDA and CDR2 SQIVND (reference sequence). J was trimmed by 6 bases and V by 6 bases; bases with no gene match: 6. CDR3 DNA: TGTGCCAGTAGGGACCCGACAGGGGCTGAAGCTTTCTTT. Translating gives CASRDPTGAEAFF.

The chain combines TRBV14 with TRBJ1-2; 9 bases are shared with TRBD1. CDR1 is SGHDN and CDR2 is FVKESK in the germline V gene. The CDR3 runs to 15 residues. The junction had 4 bases not matched to a gene; V was cut back by 1 base and J by 4 bases. The DNA of the CDR3 is TGTGCCAGCAGCCAAGCGGGGACAGGGAGCTATGGCTACACCTTC. This encodes CASSQAGTGSYGYTF.

The CDR3 protein is CASSVYTDTQYF. In DNA form, the CDR3 reads TGTGCCAGCAGCGTCTACACAGATACGCAGTATTTT. The chain has TRBV9 and TRBJ2-3, with D unresolved. V lost 2 bases and J lost 2, with 3 bases in between. The CDR3 extends over 12 amino acids. CDR1 is SGDLS, CDR2 YYNGEE, per germline.

This clone appeared a few times. This rearrangement joins TRBV5-5 to TRBJ2-5, with D tentatively TRBD2 (5 bases). The germline V gene encodes CDR1 SGHKS and CDR2 YYEKEE (reference sequence). V lost 0 bases and J lost 6, with 12 bases in between. The CDR3 covers 14 residues. The CDR3 protein is CASSLAGSRKTQYF. DNA of the CDR3: TGTGCCAGCAGCTTGGCTGGGAGTAGGAAGACCCAGTACTTC.

This chain uses TRBV5-1 with TRBJ1-4; TRBD1 matches at 8 bases. Germline CDR1 and CDR2: SGHRS and YFSETQ. The CDR3 runs to 17 residues. With V trimmed by 5 bases and J by 4 bases, 13 bases remained unmatched. CDR3 region: CASSRGGDRGGNEKLFF. CDR3 DNA sequence: TGCGCCAGCAGTCGTGGGGGTGACAGGGGAGGTAATGAAAAACTGTTTTTT.